This T cell receptor (beta chain) was sequenced during a study of beta chain features in type 1 diabetes (dated by TCRdb to between 2017 and 2018). The study in broad terms: Mean age, gender distribution, total cell number and subset yield were not different between patients and healthy donors. A total of 100 million to 110 million sorted cells were examined across all samples, and a strong correlation was observed between cell number per subset and RNA yield. In the study, recently diagnosed type 1 diabetes patients and matched healthy donors were compared on the TCRB repertoires of their sorted circulating CD4+ T cell subsets. Naive and central memory subsets were obtained from all 30 or so donors, but regulatory and stem cell-like memory subsets were isolated from only 8 patients and roughly 8 healthy donors. General conclusions and limits of the study: Naive, central memory and regulatory TCRB repertoires appeared to be more alike among patients than among healthy donors. Because cDNA was sequenced instead of genomic DNA, highly expressing activated cells could be over-represented, though the groups showed no difference in activation or CD3 levels. A moderate but significant shortening of TCRB CDR3 length was observed in type 1 diabetes patients in all four CD4+ subsets. PCR may preferentially amplify shorter templates, but because patient and control samples were amplified and corrected together, any resulting skew would affect both groups equally. Patients with type 1 diabetes made fewer insertions and deleted more nucleotides at VDJ recombination sites, implying thymic rearrangement abnormalities. Because small numbers of individuals were included in the HLA sub-analyses, any influence of HLA type on TCRB rearrangement was left unresolved.

V loses 1 base of germline sequence and J loses 0 bases, and the interval between the two ends is 13 bases. According to the germline V gene, CDR1 reads MGHDK and CDR2 reads SYGVNS. From the cysteine up to the phenylalanine, the CDR3 has a length of 18 residues. CDR3 DNA is the only sequence kept; it has 54 bases, read in frame from the first base. From each donor, a single peripheral blood sample of approximately 120 mL on average was drawn into heparinised tubes. A BD FACSAria II was used to sort naive, central memory, regulatory and stem cell-like memory CD4+ T cells with a panel that included CD45RO, CCR7, CD25, CD127, CD95 and CD27. Every sorted population had a purity above 95%. PBMCs were separated immediately by Lymphoprep density gradient centrifugation and were stained directly, without being cultured. To minimize batch effects, samples were stained and sorted in pairs, one healthy donor with one patient per experiment.

This clone was seen a single time. This clone's antigen is unknown. Base qualities are not provided; no much larger clone lies one nucleotide away. The entire amount of isolated RNA was reverse transcribed using the High Capacity cDNA Reverse Transcription Kit, so the sequenced TCRB transcripts were expressed ones. Naive, central memory and regulatory T cell samples underwent deep immunoSEQ sequencing, averaging approximately 3.5 million total reads per sample. Sorted cells were lysed in RLT buffer and RNA was extracted with DNase-treated RNeasy Micro or Mini kits, depending on cell number. Each cell subset was processed separately to prevent cross-contamination, with patient and healthy donor samples processed together. TCRB sequences were amplified from cDNA with the immunoSEQ multiplex PCR, producing 87-bp fragments spanning the CDR3 region. The amplicons were sequenced using the Illumina HiSeq platform. As for the original processing: Synthetic template baselines were used to correct PCR bias computationally, reads within Hamming distance 2 were collapsed, and singletons that could not be merged were discarded. Reads were aligned against IMGT so that V, D and J genes, CDR3 length and insertions or deletions at six rearrangement sites could be assigned. Within each subset, clonotype counts were normalized to sorted cell number, and only after that were true diversity and Gini coefficients computed with the tcR R package. The overlap coefficient, calculated on TCRB nucleotide sequences, was used to quantify repertoire sharing. In TCRdb, the immuneACCESS table is reduced to in-frame sequences with V and J assigned. These tables do not hold every clone; where another copy was compared, an unresolved V gene accounts for under half, and the others remain unexplained. V and J calls and clone size are given by that table; D and trimming were obtained from the DNA. The sample includes some 160,000 clones, with 7.5% to 10% observed a single time. Of the sample, approximately 2.2% falls within the top ten clones.

This receptor chain uses TRBV25-1 and TRBJ2-6, and perhaps TRBD2 as D gene, on 6 matching bases. The sequencing input was central memory CD4+ T cells from blood. The sequence derives from a woman aged 18-35 years in good health. The DNA sequence follows: TGTGCCAGCAGTGAATCTAGAGACGGGAGCTCTGGGGCCAACGTCCTGACTTTC. Its protein is CASSESRDGSSGANVLTF.